This T cell receptor (beta chain) was retrieved from a study of beta chain features in type 1 diabetes. Investigators reverse transcribed all isolated RNA, so they sequenced expressed TCRB transcripts. Generated by immunoSEQ multiplex PCR, the TCRdb table keeps only in-frame clones and is missing some. The sample lists about 900,000 clones; roughly 15% were seen once. The CDR3 is 15 residues long. V dropped 3 bases and J dropped 6 bases, with 15 bases sitting between them. Germline V gene lookup returns CDR1 SGHTA and CDR2 FQGTGA. Specimen: naive CD4+ T cells from blood. The clonotype was recovered from a woman between 18 and 30 years old in good health. J is TRBJ2-1 and V is TRBV7-3, with D possibly TRBD1 on 6 matching bases. CDR3 nucleotide sequence: TGTGCCAGCAGCTTGGAACAGGGTTGGGGCAATGAGCAGTTCTTC. This sequence encodes CASSLEQGWGNEQFF.